Listed below are T cell receptor beta chains from one sample, sequenced in a study of OX40 agonist ivuxolimab in advanced cancers. Generated by immunoSEQ multiplex PCR, the TCRdb table keeps only in-frame clones and is missing some. The repertoire holds tens of thousands of clones, with roughly nine tenths as singletons. This specimen consisted of CD4+ or CD8+ T cells sorted from blood, obtained in a trial of the OX40 agonist ivuxolimab. The receptors here all came from an adult with an advanced solid tumor such as melanoma, head and neck, liver or kidney cancer. The CDR3 runs from the conserved cysteine through the conserved F or W. The D gene is left open where the match is weak. The size field is filled for only some rows; it gives once, few, many or a size class.

>TRBV30|NA|15|TRBJ1-2|NA
CAWSKRTGLWSGYTF
TGTGCCTGGAGTAAGCGAACAGGTCTATGGAGTGGCTACACCTTC
>TRBV9|NA|16|TRBJ2-1|TRBD2
CASSPIAGAGYNEQFF
TGTGCCAGCAGCCCAATAGCGGGGGCAGGCTACAATGAGCAGTTCTTC
>TRBV7-6|NA|16|TRBJ2-3|TRBD2
CASRSGLAGDTDTQYF
TGTGCCAGCAGATCGGGACTAGCGGGAGACACAGATACGCAGTATTTT
>TRBV11-2|NA|13|TRBJ2-3|NA
CASSSRLTQTQYF
TGTGCCAGCAGCTCACGTTTAACCCAGACGCAGTATTTT
>TRBV28|NA|15|TRBJ1-6|TRBD1
CASRVRTGYNSPLHF
TGTGCCAGCAGGGTTCGGACAGGCTATAATTCACCCCTCCACTTT
>TRBV5-6|NA|16|TRBJ2-5|NA
CASRGPGPLRGGTQYF
TGTGCCAGCAGAGGACCGGGACCCTTGAGGGGGGGGACCCAGTACTTC
>TRBV15|NA|15|TRBJ1-5|NA
CATSRDWGVNQPQHF
TGTGCCACCAGCAGAGATTGGGGGGTCAATCAGCCCCAGCATTTT
>TRBV5-5|NA|18|TRBJ1-2|TRBD1
CASSLWAAIPGQADGYTF
TGTGCCAGCAGCTTGTGGGCGGCGATCCCGGGACAGGCTGATGGCTACACCTTC
>TRBV9|NA|17|TRBJ2-3|NA
CASSVSPRATLTDTQYF
TGTGCCAGCAGCGTAAGTCCCAGGGCAACTCTCACAGATACGCAGTATTTT
>TRBV10-3|NA|15|TRBJ2-2|TRBD1
CAISDRTGHTGELFF
TGTGCCATCAGTGACCGGACAGGGCACACCGGGGAGCTGTTTTTT
>TRBV6-5|few|15|TRBJ1-4|NA
CASSRVGRGGEKLFF
TGTGCCAGCTCCAGAGTAGGGAGGGGGGGTGAAAAACTGTTTTTT
>TRBV29-1|NA|16|TRBJ2-1|NA
CSVELLSAITDNEQFF
TGCAGCGTTGAGCTTCTTTCCGCCATCACAGACAATGAGCAGTTCTTC
>TRBV30|NA|14|TRBJ1-5|NA
CAWSGANSNQPQHF
TGTGCCTGGAGTGGGGCAAATAGCAATCAGCCCCAGCATTTT
>TRBV7-2|NA|17|TRBJ2-1|TRBD2
CASSLSRTSGAYNEQFF
TGTGCCAGCAGCTTATCCAGGACTAGCGGGGCCTACAATGAGCAGTTCTTC